This entry concerns a single T cell receptor beta chain. Germline values: CDR1 KGHSH, CDR2 LQKENI. Trimming took 8 bases from V and 7 from J; bases not matched to a gene: 17. CDR3 length equals 17 residues. Here immunoSEQ multiplex PCR was the method, and the copy in TCRdb shows in-frame clones only, minus some. This table has 200,000 or so clones, roughly 88% appearing once. The data stem from a study of blood T cell repertoires in COVID-19. The sequence derives from a man aged 50-60 years with COVID-19, enrolled during active disease. The gene calls are TRBV18 and TRBJ2-1; 10 bases fit TRBD2. The sequenced material came from peripheral blood. The CDR3 DNA reads TGTGCCAGCCGCGGGACTAGCGCATCCAGGGTCGTGAATGAGCAGTTCTTC. This codes for CASRGTSASRVVNEQFF.